This T cell receptor (beta chain) was sequenced during a study of long-term antiretroviral therapy in people with HIV. General study points: Diversity remained lower than transplant donor controls, even though it increased after ART.

The J segment lost 7 bases and the V segment lost 3 bases, leaving 8 bases of the junction unmatched. CDR3 size: 14 residues. From germline, CDR1 is MGHRA and CDR2 YSYEKL. Concerning this clone itself: As yet, its antigen is unknown.

Running of the v3.0 immunoSEQ assay took place at survey level. Data came from immunoSEQ multiplex PCR; TCRdb stores just in-frame clones and leaves some out. The table includes approximately 19,000 clones, approximately 82% detected once. The TCR comes from a woman aged 45-60 years with HIV. The sample consisted of unsorted PBMCs, taken 0.5 years before starting antiretroviral therapy. The chain couples TRBV4-1 to TRBJ1-2; 7 bases match TRBD1. The CDR3 here is CASSHGIPGGGYTF. The CDR3 coding sequence is TGCGCCAGCAGCCACGGAATCCCAGGGGGTGGCTACACCTTC.